This T cell receptor (beta chain) was recorded in a study of early T cells in non-severe SARS-CoV-2 infection. This clonotype was observed many times. Trimming took 2 bases from V and 6 from J, leaving 11 bases between them. Per germline, CDR1 SGHRS and CDR2 YFSETQ. This CDR3 has 13 residues. TCRdb called the 5' RACE reads again in MiXCR, with one record for every CDR3 protein. The sample holds 23,000 or so distinct CDR3 sequences, 4.5% to 5.5% seen once. The chain joins TRBV5-1 to TRBJ1-2; D possibly corresponds to TRBD1 (6 bases). The sample taken for sequencing was whole blood. This sequence originates from an adult who was a healthcare worker with PCR-confirmed SARS-CoV-2 infection or an uninfected control (not recorded which). The CDR3 DNA reads as TGCGCCAGCAGCTTTAGCAGGGGTAATGGCTACACCTTC. Its protein is CASSFSRGNGYTF.